These T cell receptor beta chains were read from a single sample in a study of identifying expanded T cells in peripheral blood. Measured with immunoSEQ multiplex PCR; TCRdb has only the in-frame clones, and not every one. The profile shows around 94,000 clones, roughly 81% of them singletons. The sequencing sample was made of blood. Source of these receptors: a person between 18 and 75 years old in good health. Both conserved end residues are part of each CDR3. D genes are given only for firm matches. Expanded clones get a size class; other rows say once, few or many, or leave the size out.

TRBV5-1	.	TRBJ2-1	once	CASSPTGIYNEQFF
TRBV15	TRBD1	TRBJ1-3	.	CATSKTGGSGNTIYF
TRBV27	TRBD1	TRBJ1-6	.	CASSSLNRGDHSPLHF
TRBV6-1	.	TRBJ1-5	.	CASMAQGGQPQHF
TRBV6-6	.	TRBJ1-1	.	CASSWSQREAFF
TRBV30	TRBD1	TRBJ1-4	.	CACETGGGEKLFF
TRBV29-1	.	TRBJ2-5	.	CSVKGIGTVIETQYF
TRBV5-1	TRBD1	TRBJ2-3	.	CASSQPGQGADTQYF
TRBV5-1	TRBD1	TRBJ1-2	.	CASSLTGERGYTF
TRBV14	.	TRBJ1-2	.	CASSPAGAKNYGYTF